A selection of T cell receptor beta chains follows, all from one sample in a study of shared clonotypes between healthy human individuals. Generated by immunoSEQ multiplex PCR, the TCRdb table keeps only in-frame clones and is missing some. This repertoire shows just over 95,000 clones, roughly two thirds found once; its top ten account for less than 55%. Sequenced material: memory CD8+ T cells sorted from blood. These receptors were taken from a man under 40 in good health. Each CDR3 is given with its conserved first and last residue. D genes are given only for firm matches.

v_gene	j_gene	d_gene	CDR3aa
TRBV19	TRBJ1-1	-	CASSIWGLDTEAFF
TRBV19	TRBJ2-7	-	CASSIFEESHSYEQYF
TRBV30	TRBJ2-7	TRBD2	CAWSDIGTSGRVVTYEQYF
TRBV29-1	TRBJ2-1	TRBD2	CSGSLAGGNEQFF
TRBV7-9	TRBJ1-2	-	CASSLSAAFYGYTF
TRBV30	TRBJ2-1	-	CAWSAGTEDEQFF
TRBV4-3	TRBJ2-1	-	CASSQDRGTYNEQFF
TRBV7-4	TRBJ2-5	-	CASSLVQKTQYF
TRBV9	TRBJ1-5	-	CASSPSGAQPQHF
TRBV25-1	TRBJ1-1	-	CASSQISGGENTEAFF